These 19 T cell receptor beta chains were all obtained from the same sample, sequenced in a study of human T cells and chemical hapten exposure. TCRdb analysed the RACE reads with MiXCR anew, one entry per CDR3 protein. The profile shows over 65,000 distinct CDR3 sequences, 11% of them singletons. Time point: patch test 2, 6 weeks after DPC sensitization. Treatment noted: therapeutic diphenylcyclopropenone sensitization with weekly scalp DPC. Sequences were derived from whole blood, sampled in connection with sensitization to the hapten diphenylcyclopropenone (DPC). The receptors come from a man aged 18-30 years with alopecia areata. Some clones in this sample may be carry-over from other donors' samples.

Remarks on this clonotype: Because it lacks the conserved phenylalanine or tryptophan at the end, this CDR3 is likely a read error. This chain connects TRBV20-1 to TRBJ2-1; 13 nucleotides agree with TRBD2. Germline CDR1 is DFQATT and CDR2 is SNEGSKA (reference sequence). CDR3 length: 12 amino acids. The CDR3: CRGLAGDNEQFS. The CDR3 region has the DNA TGCCGAGGACTAGCGGGGGACAATGAGCAGTTCTCC.

This clonotype was observed a few times. This sequence joins TRBV24-1 and TRBJ1-4, with D perhaps matching TRBD1 (5 bases). V was clipped by 4 bases and J by 10 bases, with 12 bases between them. This CDR3 region has 13 residues. Germline CDR1 KGHDR, CDR2 SFDVKD. This CDR3 reads CATSEQGQRKLFF. CDR3 DNA sequence: TGTGCCACCAGTGAGCAAGGACAAAGAAAACTGTTTTTT.

This clonotype was recorded many times. The V call is TRBV5-6, the J call TRBJ2-1; 11 nucleotides align to TRBD2. Germline CDR1 and CDR2: SGHDT and YYEEEE. This CDR3 region has 15 residues. The ends lost 4 bases at V and 8 bases at J; junction bases unmatched: 8. CDR3 region: CASSVAGGPRDEQFF. In DNA, the CDR3 is TGTGCCAGCAGCGTAGCGGGGGGGCCTAGGGATGAGCAGTTCTTC.

The rearrangement links TRBV4-3 to TRBJ1-5, with TRBD1 matching over 7 bases. Trimming at V came to 2 bases and at J to 3 bases, leaving 4 bases not matched to a gene. CDR1 is LGHNA, CDR2 YSLEER, per germline. This CDR3 spans 15 amino acids. DNA for the CDR3: TGCGCCAGCAGCCAACGGACAGGTCACAATCAGCCCCAGCATTTT. Protein sequence: CASSQRTGHNQPQHF.

This sequence joins TRBV29-1 and TRBJ2-6; D ambiguous. The CDR3 consists of 13 residues. Germline CDR1 is SQVTM and CDR2 is ANQGSEA. Trimming removed 7 bases from V and 2 bases from J, with 9 bases in between. Written as DNA, the CDR3 is TGCAGCGCTTGGCCGACTGGGGCCAACGTCCTGACTTTC. It yields the protein CSAWPTGANVLTF. The full variable domain, in which reference TRBV29-1 and TRBJ2-6 provide the parts outside the CDR3, is SAVISQKPSRDICQRGTSLTIQCQVDSQVTMMFWYRQQPGQSLTLIATANQGSEATYESGFVIDKFPISRPNLTFSTLTVSNMSPEDSSIYLCSAWPTGANVLTFGAGSRLTVL.

This clonotype was recorded many times. The chain carries TRBV20-1 and TRBJ2-1; TRBD1 might be the D (5 bases). The V gene's germline CDR1 is DFQATT and CDR2 SNEGSKA (reference sequence). The CDR3 has 14 amino acids. Trimming pared 4 bases from V and 4 bases from J, leaving 14 bases between. The CDR3 loop is CSAMDKPDYNEQFF. The CDR3 DNA follows: TGCAGTGCTATGGACAAACCAGATTACAATGAGCAGTTCTTC.

This clonotype was counted ten times or more. V is TRBV20-1 and J is TRBJ2-3, with 9 bases matching TRBD2. CDR1 is DFQATT and CDR2 is SNEGSKA in the germline V gene (reference sequence). The length of the CDR3 is 14 residues. Trimming cost V 3 bases and J 9 bases; bases outside gene matches: 10. The CDR3 DNA follows: TGCAGTGCTAGGGTTCGAGCGGGGGGTTGGACGCAGTATTTT. It encodes CSARVRAGGWTQYF.

In this sample, this clonotype turned up many times. The rearrangement links TRBV28 to TRBJ2-7; maybe TRBD1 (6 bases). This CDR3 contains 14 residues. The germline V gene has CDR1 MDHEN and CDR2 SYDVKM. The V gene lost 2 bases and the J gene lost 2 bases, with 10 bases spanning the gap. In nucleotides, the CDR3 is TGTGCCAGCAGTTTAGGGGGCAGAACCTACGAGCAGTACTTC. Encoded protein: CASSLGGRTYEQYF.

The rearrangement joins TRBV19 to TRBJ2-3; D gene unclear. V dropped 8 bases and J dropped 3 bases, with 15 bases sitting between them. This CDR3 is built from 14 residues. Germline V CDR1 and CDR2: LNHDA, SQIVND (reference sequence). CDR3 region: CASQAIGVTDTQYF. CDR3 in DNA: TGTGCCAGTCAGGCCATCGGAGTAACAGATACGCAGTATTTT.

In regard to this clonotype: This clone may be a read error of a much larger clone one base away. V gene TRBV7-3 combines with J gene TRBJ2-3; no definite D call. Germline lookup yields CDR1 SGHTA and CDR2 FQGTGA. The CDR3 has 12 amino acids. The CDR3 is CASGLTEDTQYF. Here the CDR3 DNA reads TGTGCCAGCGGCTTAACTGAAGATACGCAGTATTTT.

This clonotype was counted many times. This chain joins TRBV5-6 and TRBJ2-3, with D possibly TRBD2 on 6 matching bases. In germline, CDR1 is SGHDT, CDR2 YYEEEE. Trimming pared 0 bases from V and 2 bases from J, leaving 10 bases between. This CDR3 has 15 amino acids. CDR3 coding DNA: TGTGCCAGCAGCTTGGATACGGGGGTCACAGATACGCAGTATTTT. It codes for CASSLDTGVTDTQYF. The whole variable domain, filled in from reference TRBV5-6 and TRBJ2-3, reads DAGVTQSPTHLIKTRGQQVTLRCSPKSGHDTVSWYQQALGQGPQFIFQYYEEEERQRGNFPDRFSGHQFPNYSSELNVNALLLGDSALYLCASSLDTGVTDTQYFGPGTRLTVL.

Ten or more counts support this clonotype. V is TRBV7-2 and J is TRBJ1-1; D is uncertain. The germline V gene has CDR1 SGHTA and CDR2 FQGNSA. V was shortened by 3 bases and J by 4 bases, with 6 bases between the two germline ends. CDR3 length equals 12 residues. In DNA form, the CDR3 reads TGTGCCAGCAGCTTTCCGGGCACTGAAGCTTTCTTT. Translated: CASSFPGTEAFF.

In its sample, this clonotype was seen a few times. The chain employs TRBV7-9 and TRBJ2-5; 8 bases align to TRBD1. V dropped 7 bases and J dropped 5; count of bases not matched to a gene: 12. Germline CDR1 SEHNR, CDR2 FQNEAQ (reference sequence). CDR3 length: 15 amino acids. The CDR3 coding sequence is TGTGCCAGCACCAGAAACAGGGGGTACAGTGAGACCCAGTACTTC. As protein: CASTRNRGYSETQYF.

This clonotype showed up just a few times. The CDR3 loop reads CASSVNTDTQYF. The CDR3, as DNA: TGTGCCAGCAGCGTAAACACAGATACGCAGTATTTT. The chain uses TRBV9 and TRBJ2-3; unclear D gene. Germline V lookup: CDR1 SGDLS, CDR2 YYNGEE. With 1 base removed from V and 2 bases from J, the gap between germline ends came to 2 bases. CDR3 length equals 12 residues. Filled out from reference TRBV9 and TRBJ2-3, the complete variable domain reads DSGVTQTPKHLITATGQRVTLRCSPRSGDLSVYWYQQSLDQGLQFLIQYYNGEERAKGNILERFSAQQFPDLHSELNLSSLELGDSALYFCASSVNTDTQYFGPGTRLTVL.

This chain links TRBV11-2 with TRBJ2-4, with TRBD1 matching over 10 bases. CDR1 is SGHAT and CDR2 is FQNNGV in the germline V gene. The CDR3 is 20 amino acids. Trimming took 5 bases from V and 5 from J; bases not matched to a gene: 21. The CDR3 protein is CASSRKGLLDRGSRENIQYF. DNA for the CDR3: TGTGCCAGCAGCAGAAAGGGTCTTTTGGACAGGGGGTCCCGAGAAAACATTCAGTACTTC.

There are many counts of this clonotype. The rearrangement uses TRBV4-1 and TRBJ2-7, with TRBD1 matching 9 bases. This CDR3 spans 15 amino acids. The V segment lost 3 bases and the J segment 1 base; nucleotides outside the gene matches: 4. Germline-derived CDR1 and CDR2 are MGHRA and YSYEKL. CDR3: CASSHKGQGSYEQYF. The CDR3 DNA is TGCGCCAGCAGCCATAAGGGACAGGGATCCTACGAGCAGTACTTC.

In its sample, this clonotype was seen a few times. The chain joins TRBV5-1 to TRBJ1-1, with 8 nucleotides matching TRBD1. With V trimmed by 5 bases and J by 3 bases, 9 bases remained unmatched. The germline CDR1 and CDR2 sequences are SGHRS and YFSETQ. The length of the CDR3 is 15 residues. The CDR3 is CASRPGQGQDTEAFF. As DNA, the CDR3 is TGCGCCAGCAGACCAGGACAGGGACAGGACACTGAAGCTTTCTTT.

The chain combines TRBV7-2 with TRBJ2-3; D uncertain. V was shortened by 5 bases and J by 4 bases, with 13 bases between the two germline ends. CDR3 size: 14 residues. Germline V gene lookup returns CDR1 SGHTA and CDR2 FQGNSA. The CDR3 is CASSPRLPPDTQYF. The CDR3 DNA reads as TGTGCCAGCAGCCCCCGCCTCCCCCCAGATACGCAGTATTTT.

In this sample, this clonotype turned up many times. The chain carries TRBV7-6 and TRBJ1-2; D might be TRBD1 (6 bases). Trimming stripped 4 bases from V and 8 bases from J, with 8 bases between. The CDR3 sequence is 11 residues long. The germline gives CDR1 SGHVS, CDR2 FNYEAQ. The CDR3: CASSSDRGYTF. The CDR3 DNA is TGTGCCAGCAGCTCTGACAGGGGCTACACCTTC.